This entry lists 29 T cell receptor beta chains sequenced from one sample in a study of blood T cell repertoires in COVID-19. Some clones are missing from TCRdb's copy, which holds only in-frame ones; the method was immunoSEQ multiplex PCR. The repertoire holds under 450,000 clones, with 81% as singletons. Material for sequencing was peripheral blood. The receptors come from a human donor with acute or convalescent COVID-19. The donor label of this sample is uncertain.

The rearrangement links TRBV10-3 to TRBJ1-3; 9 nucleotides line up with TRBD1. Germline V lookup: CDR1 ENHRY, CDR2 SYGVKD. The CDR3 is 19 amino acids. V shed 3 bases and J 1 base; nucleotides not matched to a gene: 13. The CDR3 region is CAISEPPGTGRFSGNTIYF. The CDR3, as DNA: TGTGCCATCAGTGAACCACCCGGGACAGGGAGGTTTTCTGGAAACACCATATATTTT.

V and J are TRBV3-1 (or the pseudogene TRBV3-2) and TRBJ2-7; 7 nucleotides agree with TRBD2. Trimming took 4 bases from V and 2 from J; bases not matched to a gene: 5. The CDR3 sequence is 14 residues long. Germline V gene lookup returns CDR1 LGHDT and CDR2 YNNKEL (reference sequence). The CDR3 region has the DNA TGTGCCAGCAGCCGTGGGGGGAGGGCCTACGAGCAGTACTTC. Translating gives CASSRGGRAYEQYF.

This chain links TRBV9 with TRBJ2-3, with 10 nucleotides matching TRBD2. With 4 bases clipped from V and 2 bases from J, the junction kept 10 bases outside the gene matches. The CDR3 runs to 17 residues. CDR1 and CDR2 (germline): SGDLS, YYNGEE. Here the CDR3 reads CASSRGAGGIVTDTQYF. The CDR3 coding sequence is TGTGCCAGCAGCAGAGGAGCGGGGGGGATTGTCACAGATACGCAGTATTTT.

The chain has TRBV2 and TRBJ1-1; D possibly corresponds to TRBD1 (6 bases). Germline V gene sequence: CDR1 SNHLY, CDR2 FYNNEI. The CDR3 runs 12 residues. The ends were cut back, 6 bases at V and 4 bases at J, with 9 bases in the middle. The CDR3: CASRGTSTEAFF. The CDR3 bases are TGTGCCAGCAGAGGGACATCCACTGAAGCTTTCTTT.

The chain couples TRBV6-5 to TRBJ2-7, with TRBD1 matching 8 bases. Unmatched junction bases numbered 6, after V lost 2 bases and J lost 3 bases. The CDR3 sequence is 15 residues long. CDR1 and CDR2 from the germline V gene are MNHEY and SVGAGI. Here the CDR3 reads CASSYDRGRLYEQYF. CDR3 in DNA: TGTGCCAGCAGTTACGACAGGGGCAGGCTCTACGAGCAGTACTTC.

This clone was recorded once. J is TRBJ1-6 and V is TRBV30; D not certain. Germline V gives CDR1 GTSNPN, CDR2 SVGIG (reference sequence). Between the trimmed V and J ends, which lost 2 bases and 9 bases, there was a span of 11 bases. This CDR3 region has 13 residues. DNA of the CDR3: TGTGCCTGGAGTTTTGGGGAGGGTTCACCCCTCCACTTT. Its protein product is CAWSFGEGSPLHF.

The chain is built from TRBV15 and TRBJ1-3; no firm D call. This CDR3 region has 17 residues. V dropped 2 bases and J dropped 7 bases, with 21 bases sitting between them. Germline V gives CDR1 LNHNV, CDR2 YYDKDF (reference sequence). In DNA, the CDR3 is TGTGCCACCAGCAGACCCGGGGTCCGTGTTAGTACGAACACCATATATTTT. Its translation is CATSRPGVRVSTNTIYF.

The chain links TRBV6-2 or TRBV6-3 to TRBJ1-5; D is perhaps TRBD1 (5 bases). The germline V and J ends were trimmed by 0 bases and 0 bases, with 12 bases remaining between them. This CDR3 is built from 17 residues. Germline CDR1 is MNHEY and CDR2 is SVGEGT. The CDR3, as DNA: TGTGCCAGCAGTTACTCGCAGCGGGGCCTTAGCAATCAGCCCCAGCATTTT. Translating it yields CASSYSQRGLSNQPQHF.

The CDR3 sequence is CAWGTGALRETQYF. For the CDR3, the DNA is TGTGCCTGGGGGACAGGGGCTTTGAGGGAGACCCAGTACTTC. This chain connects TRBV30 to TRBJ2-5, with TRBD1 matching over 10 bases. The V gene end was trimmed by 5 bases and the J gene end by 5 bases; junction bases not matched to a gene: 8. The germline gives CDR1 GTSNPN, CDR2 SVGIG (reference sequence). The CDR3 is 14 amino acids.

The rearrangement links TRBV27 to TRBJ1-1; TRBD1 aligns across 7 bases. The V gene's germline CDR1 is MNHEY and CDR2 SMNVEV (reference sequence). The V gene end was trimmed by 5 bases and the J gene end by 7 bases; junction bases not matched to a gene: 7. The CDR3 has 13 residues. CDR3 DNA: TGTGCCAGCAGTGAAAGGGGGCGGGGTGAAGCTTTCTTT. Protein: CASSERGRGEAFF.

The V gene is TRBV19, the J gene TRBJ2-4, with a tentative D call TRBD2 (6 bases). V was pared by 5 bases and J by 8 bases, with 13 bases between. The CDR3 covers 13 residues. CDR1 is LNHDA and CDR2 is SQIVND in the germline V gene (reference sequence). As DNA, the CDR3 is TGTGCCAGTAGTGAGCCGGGGGATTACATTCAGTACTTC. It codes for CASSEPGDYIQYF.

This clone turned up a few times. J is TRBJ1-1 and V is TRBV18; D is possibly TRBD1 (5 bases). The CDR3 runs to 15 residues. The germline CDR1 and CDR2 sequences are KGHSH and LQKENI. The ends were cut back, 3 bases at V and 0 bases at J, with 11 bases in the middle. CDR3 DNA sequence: TGTGCCAGCTCACCCACCCAGACAGTGAACACTGAAGCTTTCTTT. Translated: CASSPTQTVNTEAFF.

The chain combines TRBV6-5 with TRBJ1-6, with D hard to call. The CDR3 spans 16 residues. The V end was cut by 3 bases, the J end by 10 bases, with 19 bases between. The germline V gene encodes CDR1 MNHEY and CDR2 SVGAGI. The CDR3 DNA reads TGTGCCAGCAGTTATAAGGTTGGCAGATCGGGATCACCCCTCCACTTT. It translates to CASSYKVGRSGSPLHF.

The CDR3 sequence is CASRGTVGKLFF. The CDR3 nucleotides read TGTGCCAGCAGGGGGACAGTGGGAAAACTGTTTTTT. The chain combines TRBV7-9 with TRBJ1-4; 7 bases are a match to TRBD1. With V trimmed by 6 bases and J by 10 bases, 5 bases remained unmatched. The CDR3 loop spans 12 amino acids. CDR1 is SEHNR and CDR2 is FQNEAQ in the germline V gene (reference sequence). Using reference TRBV7-9 and TRBJ1-4 for the parts outside the CDR3, the full variable domain is DTGVSQNPRHKITKRGQNVTFRCDPISEHNRLYWYRQTLGQGPEFLTYFQNEAQLEKSRLLSDRFSAERPKGSFSTLEIQRTEQGDSAMYLCASRGTVGKLFFGSGTQLSVL.

Here the CDR3 reads CASSDSISSSPLHF. The CDR3 nucleotides are TGTGCCAGCAGCGACAGCATATCGAGTTCACCCCTCCACTTT. The chain couples TRBV9 to TRBJ1-6; D is undetermined. V lost 3 bases, J lost 9 bases, and 13 bases lay in between. Germline CDR1 SGDLS, CDR2 YYNGEE. The CDR3 spans 14 residues.

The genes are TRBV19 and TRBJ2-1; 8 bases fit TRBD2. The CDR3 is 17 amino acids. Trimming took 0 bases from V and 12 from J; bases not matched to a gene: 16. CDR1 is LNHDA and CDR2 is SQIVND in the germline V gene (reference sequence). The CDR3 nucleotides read TGTGCCAGTAGTATAGAGGTCCCCAGCGGGAGAACGAGGGGGCAGTTCTTC. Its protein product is CASSIEVPSGRTRGQFF.

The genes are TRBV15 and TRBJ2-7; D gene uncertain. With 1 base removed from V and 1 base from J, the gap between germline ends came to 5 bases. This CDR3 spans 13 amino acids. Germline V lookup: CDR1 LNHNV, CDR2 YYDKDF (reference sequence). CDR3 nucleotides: TGTGCCACCAGCAGAGTTGTATCCTACGAGCAGTACTTC. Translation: CATSRVVSYEQYF.

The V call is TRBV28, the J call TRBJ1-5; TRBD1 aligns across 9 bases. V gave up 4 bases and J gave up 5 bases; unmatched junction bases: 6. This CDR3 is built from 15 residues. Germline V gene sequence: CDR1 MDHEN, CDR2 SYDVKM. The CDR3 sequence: CASSSRGQGHQPQHF. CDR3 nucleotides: TGTGCCAGCAGTTCGCGGGGACAGGGCCATCAGCCCCAGCATTTT. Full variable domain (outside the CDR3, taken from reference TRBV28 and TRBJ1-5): DVKVTQSSRYLVKRTGEKVFLECVQDMDHENMFWYRQDPGLGLRLIYFSYDVKMKEKGDIPEGYSVSREKKERFSLILESASTNQTSMYLCASSSRGQGHQPQHFGDGTRLSIL.

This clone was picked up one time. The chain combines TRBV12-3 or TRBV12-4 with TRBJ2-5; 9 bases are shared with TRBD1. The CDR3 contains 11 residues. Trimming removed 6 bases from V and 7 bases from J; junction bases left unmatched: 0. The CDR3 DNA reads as TGTGCCAGCAGGGACAGGGGGACCCAGTACTTC. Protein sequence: CASRDRGTQYF.

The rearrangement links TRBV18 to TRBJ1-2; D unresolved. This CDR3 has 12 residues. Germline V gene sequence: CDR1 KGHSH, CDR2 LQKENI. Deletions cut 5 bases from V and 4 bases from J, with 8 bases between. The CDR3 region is CASSSDFYGYTF. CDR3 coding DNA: TGTGCCAGCTCATCCGACTTCTATGGCTACACCTTC. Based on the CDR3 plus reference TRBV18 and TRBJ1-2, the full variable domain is NAGVMQNPRHLVRRRGQEARLRCSPMKGHSHVYWYRQLPEEGLKFMVYLQKENIIDESGMPKERFSAEFPKEGPSILRIQQVVRGDSAAYFCASSSDFYGYTFGSGTRLTVV.

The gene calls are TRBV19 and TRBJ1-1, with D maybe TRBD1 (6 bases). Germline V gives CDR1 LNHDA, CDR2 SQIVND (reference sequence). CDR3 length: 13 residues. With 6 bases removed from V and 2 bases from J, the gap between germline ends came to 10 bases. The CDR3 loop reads CASRRTANTEAFF. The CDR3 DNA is TGTGCCAGTAGACGGACAGCTAACACTGAAGCTTTCTTT.

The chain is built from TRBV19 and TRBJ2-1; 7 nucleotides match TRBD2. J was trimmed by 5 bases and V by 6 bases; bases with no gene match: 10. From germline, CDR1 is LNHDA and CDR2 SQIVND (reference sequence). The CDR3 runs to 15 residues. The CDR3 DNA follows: TGTGCCAGTAGAGACCCGGGAGGCCCGCACAATGAGCAGTTCTTC. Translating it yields CASRDPGGPHNEQFF.

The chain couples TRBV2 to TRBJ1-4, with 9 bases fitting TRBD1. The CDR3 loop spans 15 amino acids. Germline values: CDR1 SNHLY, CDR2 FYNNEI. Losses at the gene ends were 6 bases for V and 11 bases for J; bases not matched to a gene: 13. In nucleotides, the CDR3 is TGTGCCAGCAGCCAACCGGGACAGGGAGGGCCTAAACTGTTTTTT. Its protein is CASSQPGQGGPKLFF. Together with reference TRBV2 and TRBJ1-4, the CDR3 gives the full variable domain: EPEVTQTPSHQVTQMGQEVILRCVPISNHLYFYWYRQILGQKVEFLVSFYNNEISEKSEIFDDQFSVERPDGSNFTLKIRSTKLEDSAMYFCASSQPGQGGPKLFFGSGTQLSVL.

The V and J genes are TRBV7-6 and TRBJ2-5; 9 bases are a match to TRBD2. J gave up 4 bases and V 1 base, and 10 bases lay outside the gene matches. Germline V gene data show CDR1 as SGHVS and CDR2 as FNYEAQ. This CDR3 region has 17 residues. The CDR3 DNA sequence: TGTGCCAGCAGCTTAGGCGTCGGCGGGGGGGCCAGAGAGACCCAGTACTTC. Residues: CASSLGVGGGARETQYF. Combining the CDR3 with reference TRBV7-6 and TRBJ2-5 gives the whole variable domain GAGVSQSPRYKVTKRGQDVALRCDPISGHVSLYWYRQALGQGPEFLTYFNYEAQQDKSGLPNDRFSAERPEGSISTLTIQRTEQRDSAMYRCASSLGVGGGARETQYFGPGTRLLVL.

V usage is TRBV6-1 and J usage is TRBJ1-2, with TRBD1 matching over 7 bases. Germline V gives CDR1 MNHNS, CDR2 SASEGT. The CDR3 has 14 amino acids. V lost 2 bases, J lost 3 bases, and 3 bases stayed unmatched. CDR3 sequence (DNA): TGTGCCAGCAGTGAACCAGGGGGAGACTATGGCTACACCTTC. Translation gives CASSEPGGDYGYTF.

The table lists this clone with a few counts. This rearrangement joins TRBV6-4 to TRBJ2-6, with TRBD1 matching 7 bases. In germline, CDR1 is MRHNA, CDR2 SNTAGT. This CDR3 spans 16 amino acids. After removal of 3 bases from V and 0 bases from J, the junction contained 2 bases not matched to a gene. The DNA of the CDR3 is TGTGCCAGCAGTGATTCAGGGGGCTCTGGGGCCAACGTCCTGACTTTC. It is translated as CASSDSGGSGANVLTF.

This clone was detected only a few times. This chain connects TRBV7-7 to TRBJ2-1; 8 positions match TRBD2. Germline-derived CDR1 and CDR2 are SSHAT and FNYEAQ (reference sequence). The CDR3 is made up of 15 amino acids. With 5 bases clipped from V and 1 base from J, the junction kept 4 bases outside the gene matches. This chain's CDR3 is CASSPVAGSYNEQFF. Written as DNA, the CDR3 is TGTGCCAGCAGCCCCGTAGCGGGGTCCTACAATGAGCAGTTCTTC.

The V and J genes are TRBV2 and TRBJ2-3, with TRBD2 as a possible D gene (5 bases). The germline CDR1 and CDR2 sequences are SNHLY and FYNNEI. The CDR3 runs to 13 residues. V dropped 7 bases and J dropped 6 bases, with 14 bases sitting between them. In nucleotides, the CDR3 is TGTGCCAGCATGAGGGAGAGATCGGATACGCAGTATTTT. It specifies CASMRERSDTQYF.

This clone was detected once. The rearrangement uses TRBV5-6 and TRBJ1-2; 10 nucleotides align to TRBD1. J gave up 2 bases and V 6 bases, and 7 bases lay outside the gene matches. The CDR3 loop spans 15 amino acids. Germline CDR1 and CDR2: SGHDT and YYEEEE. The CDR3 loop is CASILRDRGNYGYTF. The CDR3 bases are TGTGCCAGCATCCTCCGGGACAGGGGAAACTATGGCTACACCTTC.